This T cell receptor beta chain was sequenced for a study of shared clonotypes between healthy human individuals. For the study at large: The study drew on a couple of women and a few men aged 18 to 49 as donors.

This clone has only one observation. Sequencing used immunoSEQ multiplex PCR; TCRdb keeps in-frame clones, though not all of them. The sample comprises about 2.3 million clones, approximately 90% of which are singletons, and about 0.41% rests with the top ten. V dropped 4 bases and J dropped 2; count of bases not matched to a gene: 8. The CDR3 is 15 residues long. The V gene's germline CDR1 is MNHEY and CDR2 SVGAGI. The chain has TRBV6-5 and TRBJ2-7; 7 bases line up with TRBD2. The sample consisted of naive CD4+ T cells from PBMCs. Noted subset: CD45RA+ positively selected. The origin of this receptor is a man younger than 30 in good health. Some clones in this sample may be carry-over from other donors' samples. Here the CDR3 DNA reads TGTGCCAGCAGTTCCCCTGGGAGGGGCCCCTACGAGCAGTACTTC. Amino acid sequence: CASSSPGRGPYEQYF.